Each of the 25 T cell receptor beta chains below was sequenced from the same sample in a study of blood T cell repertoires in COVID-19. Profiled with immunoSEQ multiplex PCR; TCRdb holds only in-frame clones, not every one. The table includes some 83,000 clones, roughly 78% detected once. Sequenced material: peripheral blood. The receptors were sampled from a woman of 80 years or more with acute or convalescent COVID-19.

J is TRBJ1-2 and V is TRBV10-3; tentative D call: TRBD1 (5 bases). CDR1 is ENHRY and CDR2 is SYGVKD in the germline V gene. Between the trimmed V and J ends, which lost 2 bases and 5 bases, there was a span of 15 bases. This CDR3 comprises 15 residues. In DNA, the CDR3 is TGTGCCATCAGTGAGGGTCTAGACAGCAGTTATGGCTACACCTTC. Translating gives CAISEGLDSSYGYTF.

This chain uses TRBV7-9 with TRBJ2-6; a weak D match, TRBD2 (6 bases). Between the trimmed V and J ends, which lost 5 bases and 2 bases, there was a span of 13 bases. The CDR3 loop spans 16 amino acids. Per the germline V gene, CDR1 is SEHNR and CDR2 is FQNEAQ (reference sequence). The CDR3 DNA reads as TGTGCCAGCAGCCTCGCGGAGGGAACTGGGGCCAACGTCCTGACTTTC. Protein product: CASSLAEGTGANVLTF.

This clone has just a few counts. The CDR3 region has the DNA TGTGCCAGCGGCCCGGAGGGGAGATTCGCTTTCTTT. Its protein product is CASGPEGRFAFF. The chain has TRBV3-1 (or the pseudogene TRBV3-2) and TRBJ1-1, with D maybe TRBD1 (5 bases). The CDR3 is 12 residues long. Looked up from germline, CDR1 is LGHDT and CDR2 is YNNKEL (reference sequence). Trimming shortened V by 8 bases and J by 11 bases, and 18 bases separated the two germline ends.

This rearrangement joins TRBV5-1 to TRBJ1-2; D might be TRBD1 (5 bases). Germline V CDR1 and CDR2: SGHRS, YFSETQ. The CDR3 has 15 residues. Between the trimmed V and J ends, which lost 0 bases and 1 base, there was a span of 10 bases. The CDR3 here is CASSLDGGGNYGYTF. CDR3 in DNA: TGCGCCAGCAGCTTGGATGGGGGAGGTAACTATGGCTACACCTTC.

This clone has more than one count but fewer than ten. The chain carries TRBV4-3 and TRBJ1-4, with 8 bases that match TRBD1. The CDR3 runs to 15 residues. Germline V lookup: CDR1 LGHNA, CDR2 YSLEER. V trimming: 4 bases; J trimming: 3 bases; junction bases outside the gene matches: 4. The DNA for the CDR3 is TGCGCCAGCAGCCCAGGACAGGGCTCTAATGAAAAACTGTTTTTT. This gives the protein CASSPGQGSNEKLFF.

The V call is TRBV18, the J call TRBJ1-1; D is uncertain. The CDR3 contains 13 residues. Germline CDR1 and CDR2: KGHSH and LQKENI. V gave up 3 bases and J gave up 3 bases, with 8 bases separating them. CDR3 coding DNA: TGTGCCAGCTCACCCGAGGTGTACACTGAAGCTTTCTTT. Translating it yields CASSPEVYTEAFF.

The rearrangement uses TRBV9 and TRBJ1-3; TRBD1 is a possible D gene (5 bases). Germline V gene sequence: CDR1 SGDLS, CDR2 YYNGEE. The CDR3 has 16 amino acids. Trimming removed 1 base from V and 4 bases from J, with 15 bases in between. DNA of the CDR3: TGTGCCAGCAGCGTACAGGGTAGCTCGGAGGGAAACACCATATATTTT. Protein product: CASSVQGSSEGNTIYF.

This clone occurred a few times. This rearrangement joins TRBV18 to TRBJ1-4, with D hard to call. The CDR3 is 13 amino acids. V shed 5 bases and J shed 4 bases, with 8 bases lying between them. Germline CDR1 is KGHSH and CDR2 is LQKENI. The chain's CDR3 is CASSNRGNEKLFF. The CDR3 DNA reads TGTGCCAGCTCAAATCGGGGTAATGAAAAACTGTTTTTT. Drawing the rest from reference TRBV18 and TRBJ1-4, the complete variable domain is NAGVMQNPRHLVRRRGQEARLRCSPMKGHSHVYWYRQLPEEGLKFMVYLQKENIIDESGMPKERFSAEFPKEGPSILRIQQVVRGDSAAYFCASSNRGNEKLFFGSGTQLSVL.

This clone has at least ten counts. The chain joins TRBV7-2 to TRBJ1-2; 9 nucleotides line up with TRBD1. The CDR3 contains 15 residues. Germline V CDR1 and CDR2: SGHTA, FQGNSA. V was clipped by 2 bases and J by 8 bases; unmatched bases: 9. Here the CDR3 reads CASSLFGTGREGYTF. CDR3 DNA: TGTGCCAGCAGCTTATTTGGGACAGGGAGGGAAGGCTACACCTTC.

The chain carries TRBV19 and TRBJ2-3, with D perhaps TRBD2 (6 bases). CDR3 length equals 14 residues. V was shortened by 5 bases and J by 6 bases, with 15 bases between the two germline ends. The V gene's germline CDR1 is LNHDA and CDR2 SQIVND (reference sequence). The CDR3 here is CASSPLTRMDTQYF. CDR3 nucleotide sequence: TGTGCCAGTAGTCCCTTGACTAGGATGGATACGCAGTATTTT.

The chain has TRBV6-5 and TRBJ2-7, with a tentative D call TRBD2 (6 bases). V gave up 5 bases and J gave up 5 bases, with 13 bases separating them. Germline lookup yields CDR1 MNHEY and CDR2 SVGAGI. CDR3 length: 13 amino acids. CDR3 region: CASSNRESNEQYF. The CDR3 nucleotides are TGTGCCAGCAGTAATCGGGAGTCCAACGAGCAGTACTTC.

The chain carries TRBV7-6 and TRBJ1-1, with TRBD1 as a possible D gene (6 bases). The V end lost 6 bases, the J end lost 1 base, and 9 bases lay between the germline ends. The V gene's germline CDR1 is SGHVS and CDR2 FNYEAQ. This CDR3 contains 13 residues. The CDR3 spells CASRRTENTEAFF. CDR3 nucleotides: TGTGCCAGCAGGAGGACAGAGAACACTGAAGCTTTCTTT.

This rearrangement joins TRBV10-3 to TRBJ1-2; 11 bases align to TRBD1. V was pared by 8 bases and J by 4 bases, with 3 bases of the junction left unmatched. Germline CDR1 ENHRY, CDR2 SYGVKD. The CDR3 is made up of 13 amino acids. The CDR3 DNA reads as TGTGCCATCGGCGGGACAGGGGGCTATGGCTACACCTTC. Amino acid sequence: CAIGGTGGYGYTF.

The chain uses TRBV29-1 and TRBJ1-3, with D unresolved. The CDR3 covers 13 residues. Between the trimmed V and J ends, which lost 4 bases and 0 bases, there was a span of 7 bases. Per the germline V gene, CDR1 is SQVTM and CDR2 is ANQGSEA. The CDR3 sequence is CSVGPSSGNTIYF. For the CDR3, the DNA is TGCAGCGTTGGGCCGTCCTCTGGAAACACCATATATTTT.

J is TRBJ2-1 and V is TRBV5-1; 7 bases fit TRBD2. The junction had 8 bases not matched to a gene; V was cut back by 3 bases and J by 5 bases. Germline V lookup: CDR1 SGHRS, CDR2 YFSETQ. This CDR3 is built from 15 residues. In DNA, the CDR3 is TGCGCCAGCAGCTGGGCCGGGGGGTTCAACAATGAGCAGTTCTTC. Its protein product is CASSWAGGFNNEQFF. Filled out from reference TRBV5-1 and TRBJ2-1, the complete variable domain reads KAGVTQTPRYLIKTRGQQVTLSCSPISGHRSVSWYQQTPGQGLQFLFEYFSETQRNKGNFPGRFSGRQFSNSRSEMNVSTLELGDSALYLCASSWAGGFNNEQFFGPGTRLTVL.

This chain's CDR3 is CASSIVGRNTEAFF. The CDR3 DNA reads as TGTGCCAGTAGTATAGTAGGGAGGAACACTGAAGCTTTCTTT. The genes are TRBV19 and TRBJ1-1; the D is unclear. The CDR3 length is 14 residues. Germline assignment: CDR1 LNHDA and CDR2 SQIVND (reference sequence). Trimming removed 1 base from V and 1 base from J, with 7 bases in between. The whole variable domain, remainder taken from reference TRBV19 and TRBJ1-1, is DGGITQSPKYLFRKEGQNVTLSCEQNLNHDAMYWYRQDPGQGLRLIYYSQIVNDFQKGDIAEGYSVSREKKESFPLTVTSAQKNPTAFYLCASSIVGRNTEAFFGQGTRLTVV.

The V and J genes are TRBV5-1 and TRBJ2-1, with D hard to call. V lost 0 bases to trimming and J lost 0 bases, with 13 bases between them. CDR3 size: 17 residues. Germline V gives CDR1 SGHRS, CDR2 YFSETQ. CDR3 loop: CASSLGRSWSSYNEQFF. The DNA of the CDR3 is TGCGCCAGCAGCTTGGGGCGCTCCTGGAGCTCCTACAATGAGCAGTTCTTC.

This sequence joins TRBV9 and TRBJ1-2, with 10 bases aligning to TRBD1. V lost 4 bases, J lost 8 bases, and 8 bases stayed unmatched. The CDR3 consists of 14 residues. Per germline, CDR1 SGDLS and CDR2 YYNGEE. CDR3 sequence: CASSPDGTGVGYTF. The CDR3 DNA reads TGTGCCAGCAGCCCAGACGGGACAGGGGTCGGCTACACCTTC.

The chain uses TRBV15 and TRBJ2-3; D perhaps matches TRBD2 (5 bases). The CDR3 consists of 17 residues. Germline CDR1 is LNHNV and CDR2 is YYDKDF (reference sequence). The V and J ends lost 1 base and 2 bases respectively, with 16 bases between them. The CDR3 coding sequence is TGTGCCACCAGCAGAGCCCTGGGAGCTCGGGCCACAGATACGCAGTATTTT. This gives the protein CATSRALGARATDTQYF.

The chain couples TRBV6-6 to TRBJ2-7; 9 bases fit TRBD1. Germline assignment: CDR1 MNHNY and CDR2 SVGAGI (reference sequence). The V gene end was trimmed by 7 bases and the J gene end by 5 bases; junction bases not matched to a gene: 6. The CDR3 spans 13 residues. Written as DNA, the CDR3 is TGTGCCAGCACCCCCGACAGGGGGGACGAGCAGTACTTC. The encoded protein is CASTPDRGDEQYF.

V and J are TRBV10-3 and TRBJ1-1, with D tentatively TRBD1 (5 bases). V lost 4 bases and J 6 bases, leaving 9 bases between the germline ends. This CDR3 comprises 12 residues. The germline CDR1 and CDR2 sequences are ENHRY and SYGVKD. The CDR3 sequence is CAISVDSSEAFF. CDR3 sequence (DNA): TGTGCCATCAGTGTTGACAGTTCTGAAGCTTTCTTT.

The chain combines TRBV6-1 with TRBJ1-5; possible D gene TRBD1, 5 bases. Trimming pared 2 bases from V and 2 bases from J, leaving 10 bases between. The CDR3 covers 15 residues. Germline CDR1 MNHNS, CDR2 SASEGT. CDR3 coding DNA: TGTGCCAGCAGTGAACAGGGTGCGCGCAATCAGCCCCAGCATTTT. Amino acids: CASSEQGARNQPQHF.

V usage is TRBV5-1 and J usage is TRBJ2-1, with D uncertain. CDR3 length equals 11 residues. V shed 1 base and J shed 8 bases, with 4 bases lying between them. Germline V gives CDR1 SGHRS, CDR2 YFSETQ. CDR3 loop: CASSLSDEQFF. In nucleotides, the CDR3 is TGCGCCAGCAGCTTGTCCGATGAGCAGTTCTTC. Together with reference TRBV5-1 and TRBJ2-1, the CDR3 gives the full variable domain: KAGVTQTPRYLIKTRGQQVTLSCSPISGHRSVSWYQQTPGQGLQFLFEYFSETQRNKGNFPGRFSGRQFSNSRSEMNVSTLELGDSALYLCASSLSDEQFFGPGTRLTVL.

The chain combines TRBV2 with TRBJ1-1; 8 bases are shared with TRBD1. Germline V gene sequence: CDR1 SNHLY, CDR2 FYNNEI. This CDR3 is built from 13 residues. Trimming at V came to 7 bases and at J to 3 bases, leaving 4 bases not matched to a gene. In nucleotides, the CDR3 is TGTGCCAGCATGGGACAGGTTTACACTGAAGCTTTCTTT. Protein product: CASMGQVYTEAFF. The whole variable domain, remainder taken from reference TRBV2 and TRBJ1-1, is EPEVTQTPSHQVTQMGQEVILRCVPISNHLYFYWYRQILGQKVEFLVSFYNNEISEKSEIFDDQFSVERPDGSNFTLKIRSTKLEDSAMYFCASMGQVYTEAFFGQGTRLTVV.

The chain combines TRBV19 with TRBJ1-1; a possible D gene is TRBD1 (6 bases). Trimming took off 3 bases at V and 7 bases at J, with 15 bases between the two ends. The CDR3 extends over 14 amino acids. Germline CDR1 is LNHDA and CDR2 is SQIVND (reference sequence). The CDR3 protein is CASSIVAGEGEAFF. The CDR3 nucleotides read TGTGCCAGTAGTATCGTCGCAGGGGAGGGTGAAGCTTTCTTT.